This note documents a single TCR beta chain sequence. Its antigen remains unidentified. Nothing much larger sits one base from this clone, and base qualities are not available. The sample is drawn from a study of cytomegalovirus exposure and HLA in healthy donors (dated by TCRdb to the late 2010s). About the full investigation: An earlier analysis of approximately 550 of the donors reported more than 250 Gb of sequence data and some 100 million unique TCR beta sequences from 150 million to 200 million T cells. About five DR-DQ haplotypes were handled as single units for association and clustering because linkage in the cohort was strong. On average, roughly 240,000 unique TCR beta nucleotide sequences were sequenced per donor among 398 genotyped donors of the cohort, with roughly 18% of those sequences being non-productive. Besides the first cohort of some 670 subjects, a separate validation cohort made up of roughly 120 different subjects was used. The study profiled the T cell repertoires of hundreds of subjects by immunosequencing and related them to cytomegalovirus serostatus. The number of donors typed differed by locus, with roughly 620-640 for A, B, C, DRB1 and DQB1, around 500 for DQA1, 606 for DPA1, and some 440 for DPB1. An early release covering 500 to 750 HLA-typed donors comprised 250 to 350 gigabases of sequencing data and approximately 80 million unique TCR sequences. The study aimed to test whether signatures of past pathogen exposure could be identified by cataloging public T cell receptors. Rather than using new phenotypic data, the later analysis identified candidate immune exposures from TCR beta sequences and from how often those sequences occurred across donors. HLA typing covered class I and class II loci at four-digit resolution. To study patterns of TCR occurrence, a later analysis re-analyzed previously published TCR beta repertoires from 666 donors and added high-resolution HLA genotyping. Alongside the repertoire data, information on donor age, sex, ethnicity and CMV serostatus was compiled. The study combined high-throughput TCR immunosequencing, statistical association of individual TCRs with disease status, and machine learning to predict cytomegalovirus infection status. All discovery cohort repertoires had been generated on a single sequencing platform. The genetic ancestry cluster associated with self-reported Caucasian donors included around 76% of the 398 genotyped donors. A later genetic analysis took genome-wide SNP genotypes for about three fifths of the 666 donors and used that subset as a discovery cohort. To decide whether each TCR beta V gene segment behaved as functional or pseudogenic, an earlier analysis of some 570 of the donors relied on high-throughput TCR beta sequencing. Overall study outcomes, separate from this receptor: A total of 150 or so TCR beta chains were listed by the study as associated with cytomegalovirus. In an earlier analysis of roughly 560 of the donors, most TCR beta V segments were observed in productive rearrangements about 87% or about 30% of the time, broadly matching IMGT annotations. Because counts were too low, about 15 rarely observed V segments, including chromosome 9 orphons, were left out of the earlier analysis of 500 to 750 of the donors. CMV serostatus was the only immune exposure information available for the cohort. In a later analysis, HLA-associated TCR beta chains showed more clonal expansion and lower generation probabilities than non-associated chains that were equally common. Linkage disequilibrium might explain the correlated functional status among segregating V segments, but an unknown experimental factor could not be excluded. The cohort was sequenced for TCR beta chains only, and without alpha or paired-chain data the features that could be detected were limited. A later genetic analysis associated a missense DCLRE1C variant with V-gene and J-gene trimming of TCR beta chains, and an independent cohort replicated the association. A further reported finding was that TCR beta sequences accurately predicted the HLA-A and HLA-B alleles for most subjects in the first cohort. The classifier was reported to diagnose cytomegalovirus status with high specificity and sensitivity in both the original cohort and the validation cohort. It was suggested by the authors that the approach could potentially be generalized to other disease states and immunological phenotypes. A later analysis associated about 17,000 TCR beta sequences with specific HLA alleles at a false discovery rate of 0.05. In a later analysis, the rate of TCR association differed among HLA loci, with DRB1 alleles having the most associated TCRs and HLA-C alleles having the fewest. In vitro tests confirmed that a few of the cytomegalovirus-associated TCR beta chains recognize cytomegalovirus antigens. A group of highly shared sequence variants was considered likely to be a technical artifact of the sequencing pipeline. Most TCR sequences were observed very rarely across donors, whereas some public TCRs were present in many individuals. Because HLA typing was unavailable for some donors at each locus, only the typed subset was used in association tests. The presence/absence analyses assumed that sequencing depth was roughly uniform across donors, and that assumption may not be true. According to a later genetic analysis, donors in an Asian-associated ancestry cluster had fewer N-insertions in productive TCRs than the roughly 700-donor mean. In a later analysis, most CMV-associated TCR beta chains were found to appear HLA-restricted, with HLA associations seemingly driven largely by CMV exposure. According to a later analysis, parvovirus B19, influenza, CMV and Epstein-Barr virus appeared linked to several top co-occurrence clusters. Strong co-occurrence of HLA alleles, especially DR and DQ, made assigning TCR associations to individual alleles difficult.

The library relied on the immunoSEQ multiplex PCR assay. For the multiplex PCR, a mixture combining 60 forward primers for TCR Vbeta segments and 13 reverse primers for TCR Jbeta segments was used. The CDR3 region of rearranged TCR beta genes was amplified from genomic DNA with a multiplex PCR assay. The Illumina HiSeq System was used to sequence the amplified TCR beta libraries as 87-base-pair reads. On the authors' methods: In a later analysis, 77 million or so unique TCR beta chains were counted across the roughly 610 repertoires, and approximately 11 million of these chains were shared by at least two donors. A nearest-neighbor algorithm error-corrected the raw reads and collapsed the reads into unique sequences, merging closely related sequences to remove PCR and sequencing errors. To assign V, D and J gene segments, CDR3 sequences were aligned to IMGT reference sequences. For a sequence to be retained, a match of at least six nucleotides to both a V gene segment and a J gene segment was required. A rearrangement counted as productive if the CDR3 had no stop codons and remained in frame with V and J, and every other rearrangement counted as non-productive. CDR3 was defined by IMGT convention, running from the second conserved V-encoded cysteine to the conserved J-encoded phenylalanine. Sequences without an unambiguous match to a single V gene segment were excluded from the earlier analysis of about 640 of the donors. In an earlier analysis of approximately 590 of the donors, V segments were called functional above 56.7% productive rearrangements and were called segregating when the between-donor standard deviation exceeded 5%. A statistical classification framework was built for diagnosing cytomegalovirus status from the catalog of TCR beta chain sequences. In a later analysis, V and J genes were assigned by comparing TCR nucleotide sequences against IMGT/GENE-DB human TR gene sequences. In a later analysis, CDR3 sequences and most-parsimonious VDJ recombination scenarios were assigned using the TCRdist pipeline. In a later analysis, each TCR beta chain was defined by its CDR3 amino acid sequence together with its V-gene family, and reads without a unique V-gene family were excluded. To address suspected cross-contamination and a sequencing artifact, a later analysis removed roughly 580 highly shared, low-generation-probability nucleotide sequences. In a later analysis, a clonal expansion index was calculated for each public chain from normalized within-repertoire ranks of inferred template counts. Generation probabilities in a later analysis came from a VDJ recombination model fitted to out-of-frame rearrangements, and those results were checked against IGoR. A later analysis scored TCR-TCR, TCR-HLA and TCR-CMV co-occurrence with hypergeometric tests, applying a repertoire-size bias correction to TCR pairs. To estimate false discovery rates, a later analysis permuted the HLA or CMV assignments 20 times. In a later analysis, co-occurring TCRs were grouped using DBSCAN, and TCRdist sequence similarity was added for clustering within HLA-allele-positive subsets. Repertoires with fewer than 30,000 or more than 120,000 public chains were left out of co-occurrence clustering, as were four to six repertoires with anomalous nucleotide sharing. TCRdb took this table from immuneACCESS and kept in-frame rearrangements with V and J called. Such tables lack part of the clones; where checked against another copy, unresolved V genes explain under half of the gap, and the rest is unexplained. That table supplies the V and J calls and clone size; D and trimming were determined from the DNA. The sample has fewer than 250,000 clones on record, just under 75% of them singletons. The ten largest clones add up to approximately 5% of the sample.

The cohort was made up of under 800 healthy bone marrow donors. Cohort members were all nominally healthy when sampled, although unrecorded immune exposures were likely present. The donor tested CMV seropositive, placing the donor among the roughly 270 seropositive members of the cohort. Each donor provided a peripheral blood sample, and peripheral blood mononuclear cells were used for TCR beta sequencing. The Qiagen DNeasy Blood Extraction Kit was used to extract genomic DNA from the blood cell samples. The receptor was isolated from a man under 40 in good health and CMV-seropositive. Source material: PBMCs.

The nucleotide sequence is TGTGCCAGCAGCTCAACTAGCGGGAGGGCCCCCTCCCACACAGATACGCAGTATTTT. Its protein reads: CASSSTSGRAPSHTDTQYF. The sequence links TRBV7-9 to TRBJ2-3, with 13 bases aligning to TRBD2. The germline V gene (reference sequence) provides CDR1 SEHNR and CDR2 FQNEAQ. V and J are trimmed by 4 bases and 2 bases, and the gene matches miss 12 bases of the junction. From the cysteine up to the phenylalanine, the CDR3 has a length of 19 residues. The DNA shown is the 57-base CDR3, in frame from base 1.